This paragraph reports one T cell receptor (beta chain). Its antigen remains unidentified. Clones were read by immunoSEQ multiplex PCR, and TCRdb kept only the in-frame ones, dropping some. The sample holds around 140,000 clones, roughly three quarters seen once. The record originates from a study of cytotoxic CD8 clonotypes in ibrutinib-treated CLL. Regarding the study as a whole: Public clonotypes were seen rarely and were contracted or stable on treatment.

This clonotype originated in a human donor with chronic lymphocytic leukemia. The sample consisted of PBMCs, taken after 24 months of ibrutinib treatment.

CDR3 sequence reads: CASSFQPSYGYTF. The CDR3, as DNA: TGTGCCAGCAGTTTCCAACCGAGCTATGGCTACACCTTC. This sequence joins TRBV28 and TRBJ1-2; no clear D gene. This CDR3 comprises 13 residues. V shed 3 bases and J shed 4 bases, with 9 bases lying between them. The germline gives CDR1 MDHEN, CDR2 SYDVKM.